Listed below are T cell receptor beta chains from one sample, sequenced in a study of OX40 agonist ivuxolimab in advanced cancers. Some clones are missing from TCRdb's copy, which holds only in-frame ones; the method was immunoSEQ multiplex PCR. The sample carries about 77,000 clones, less than 90% recorded once. The source material was CD4+ or CD8+ T cells sorted from blood, sampled in a trial of the OX40 agonist ivuxolimab. These receptors originate from an adult with an advanced solid tumor such as melanoma, head and neck, liver or kidney cancer. CDR3s include the opening cysteine and the closing phenylalanine or tryptophan. The D gene is left open where the match is weak. Rows give clone size only sometimes, using once, few, many, or a class for an expanded clone.

TRBV18,TRBJ1-1,-,-,TGTGCCAGCTCACTACAGAGTTCTAGGACTGAAGCTTTCTTT,CASSLQSSRTEAFF
TRBV7-8,TRBJ1-4,-,-,TGTGCCAGCAGCTTAGACAGGGCCTTTAATGAAAAACTGTTTTTT,CASSLDRAFNEKLFF
TRBV9,TRBJ2-7,-,-,TGTGCCTCCACCGAGGGAGTACGAGGCCAGCAGTACTTC,CASTEGVRGQQYF
TRBV18,TRBJ1-2,-,-,TGTGCCAGCTCACACCCGGGAGCCAACCAATTATCGTACGGCTACACCTTC,CASSHPGANQLSYGYTF
TRBV5-1,TRBJ1-3,-,-,TGCGCCAGCAGCTTGTTAGGGGACTCTGGAAACACCATATATTTT,CASSLLGDSGNTIYF
TRBV19,TRBJ2-2,TRBD1,few,TGTGCCAGTAGTATCAGGACAGGCGATGCGGCCGGGGAGCTGTTTTTT,CASSIRTGDAAGELFF
TRBV29-1,TRBJ1-2,TRBD1,-,TGCAGCGTTGACGATACCGGGACAGCTTATGGCTACACCTTC,CSVDDTGTAYGYTF
TRBV7-2,TRBJ2-7,-,-,TGTGCCAGCAGCTTCACCAGCTACGAGCAGTACTTC,CASSFTSYEQYF
TRBV7-2,TRBJ1-6,-,-,TGTGCCAGCAGCTTACGATCTCAGGGCGGTTCACCCCTCCACTTT,CASSLRSQGGSPLHF
TRBV19,TRBJ2-5,-,-,TGTGCCAGTAGTCCGACAGACCAAGAGACCCAGTACTTC,CASSPTDQETQYF
TRBV5-1,TRBJ2-3,TRBD2,-,TGCGCCAGCCGTAGGGCAAGTACTAGCGGGGGGGCGGCAGATACGCAGTATTTT,CASRRASTSGGAADTQYF
TRBV2,TRBJ2-7,-,-,TGTGCCAGCAGGAACCCTGGGGGGCAGTACTTC,CASRNPGGQYF
TRBV9,TRBJ2-1,-,-,TGTGCCAGCAGCCTCCCCAACACGTACAATGAGCAGTTCTTC,CASSLPNTYNEQFF
TRBV6-1,TRBJ2-3,-,once,TGTGCCAGCAGTGAAGGGGTAGGGGACTCCAAGTATTTT,CASSEGVGDSKYF
TRBV6-5,TRBJ2-7,-,-,TGTGCCAGCAGGTTACAGGGCAGGTCCTACGAGCAGTACTTC,CASRLQGRSYEQYF
TRBV7-9,TRBJ1-2,-,-,TGTGCCAGCAGCTTAGGGGGACTGGGCTCCTATGGCTACACCTTC,CASSLGGLGSYGYTF
TRBV5-6,TRBJ2-2,-,-,TGTGCCAGCAGACCTAGGAACACCGGGGAGCTGTTTTTT,CASRPRNTGELFF
TRBV7-2,TRBJ2-3,TRBD2,-,TGTGCCAGCAGCGCATTAGCGGGGGGCCCCTCAGATACGCAGTATTTT,CASSALAGGPSDTQYF
TRBV30,TRBJ1-3,-,-,TGTGCCTGGACCAGGGGTCCTGGAAACACCATATATTTT,CAWTRGPGNTIYF
TRBV11-2,TRBJ2-3,-,-,TGTGCCAGCAGCTTCGGGACTGTACGAAGAGTGGATACGCAGTATTTT,CASSFGTVRRVDTQYF
TRBV7-2,TRBJ1-2,TRBD1,few,TGTGCCAGCAGTCGTCCGGGACAGGGGACTGGCTACACCTTC,CASSRPGQGTGYTF
TRBV30,TRBJ1-5,TRBD1,-,TGTGCCTGGACTAGACAGGGCGGCAATCAGCCCCAGCATTTT,CAWTRQGGNQPQHF
TRBV27,TRBJ1-2,TRBD1,-,TGTGCCCGAAGCGGGGGCAGGGGGTCCTATGGCTACACCTTC,CARSGGRGSYGYTF